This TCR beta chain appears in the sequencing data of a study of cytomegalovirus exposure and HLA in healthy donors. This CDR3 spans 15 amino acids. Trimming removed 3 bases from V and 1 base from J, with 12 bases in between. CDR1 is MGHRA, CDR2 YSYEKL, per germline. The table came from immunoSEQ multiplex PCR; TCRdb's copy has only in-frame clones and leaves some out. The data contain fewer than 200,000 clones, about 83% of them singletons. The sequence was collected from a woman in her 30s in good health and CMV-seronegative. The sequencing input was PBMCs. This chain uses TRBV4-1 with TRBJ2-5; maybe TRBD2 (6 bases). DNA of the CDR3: TGCGCCAGCAGCCATATTCGGGAGCTCCAAGAGACCCAGTACTTC. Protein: CASSHIRELQETQYF.